A single sample is the source of the 16 T cell receptor beta chains below, sequenced in a study of cytomegalovirus exposure and HLA in healthy donors. Primers: 60 Vbeta forward and 13 Jbeta reverse. Only in-frame clones appear in the TCRdb table, and some are missing; sequencing was by immunoSEQ multiplex PCR. The table records some 160,000 clones, approximately 83% of them present only once. The sequenced material came from PBMCs. The source of these receptors is a woman aged 18-29 years in good health and CMV-seronegative.

This chain connects TRBV5-1 to TRBJ2-7; 8 positions agree with TRBD1. CDR1 SGHRS and CDR2 YFSETQ come from the germline V gene. V trimming: 3 bases; J trimming: 1 base; junction bases outside the gene matches: 9. This CDR3 is 16 amino acids long. This CDR3 reads CASSSRPGQASYEQYF. The CDR3 DNA follows: TGCGCCAGCAGCTCCCGACCGGGACAGGCGTCCTACGAGCAGTACTTC.

The chain is built from TRBV15 and TRBJ1-4; D is unresolved. This CDR3 spans 13 amino acids. Germline V gives CDR1 LNHNV, CDR2 YYDKDF (reference sequence). V was shortened by 6 bases and J by 4 bases, with 9 bases between the two germline ends. This chain's CDR3 is CATRRTNNEKLFF. DNA of the CDR3: TGTGCCACCAGACGGACTAATAATGAAAAACTGTTTTTT.

This rearrangement joins TRBV28 to TRBJ1-1, with TRBD1 matching 7 bases. The junction had 3 bases not matched to a gene; V was cut back by 2 bases and J by 6 bases. The CDR3 is made up of 13 amino acids. The germline V gene has CDR1 MDHEN and CDR2 SYDVKM. CDR3 coding DNA: TGTGCCAGCAGTTTAGATACAGGGGCTGAAGCTTTCTTT. Translated: CASSLDTGAEAFF.

The chain links TRBV30 to TRBJ2-7, with D uncertain. Trimming cost V 4 bases and J 0 bases, with 13 bases left between them. The CDR3 runs to 14 residues. Looked up from germline, CDR1 is GTSNPN and CDR2 is SVGIG (reference sequence). For the CDR3, the DNA is TGTGCCTGGATACCCGCCAGGAACTCCTACGAGCAGTACTTC. Its protein is CAWIPARNSYEQYF.

This chain uses TRBV6-5 with TRBJ1-6, with 8 nucleotides matching TRBD1. Losses at the gene ends were 6 bases for V and 10 bases for J; bases not matched to a gene: 5. Germline assignment: CDR1 MNHEY and CDR2 SVGAGI. This CDR3 is 13 amino acids long. CDR3 in DNA: TGTGCCAGCAGCTCGACAGGGGAATCACCCCTCCACTTT. Encoded protein: CASSSTGESPLHF.

This clone was detected once. The chain uses TRBV6-5 and TRBJ2-1; 9 nucleotides agree with TRBD2. Per the germline V gene, CDR1 is MNHEY and CDR2 is SVGAGI. The CDR3 is 15 amino acids. J lost 0 bases, V lost 8 bases, and 5 bases had no gene match. The CDR3 DNA follows: TGTGCCAGCCGCGGGAGGGGGAACTCCTACAATGAGCAGTTCTTC. Encoded protein: CASRGRGNSYNEQFF.

This clone has only one observation. The chain links TRBV18 to TRBJ2-5; 12 bases align to TRBD2. Matching the DNA end better, TRBJ2-7 makes the J call doubtful. This CDR3 is built from 16 residues. Germline values: CDR1 KGHSH, CDR2 LQKENI. CDR3 residues: CASSPARTSGAHEQYF. The CDR3 coding sequence is TGTGCCAGCTCACCGGCCCGGACTAGCGGGGCCCACGAGCAGTACTTC.

The CDR3 sequence: CASSLNRGEADTQYF. CDR3 DNA: TGTGCCAGCAGCTTGAACCGGGGGGAGGCAGATACGCAGTATTTT. The chain joins TRBV5-4 to TRBJ2-3; TRBD2 agrees at 7 bases. After removal of 1 base from V and 4 bases from J, the junction contained 6 bases not matched to a gene. Looked up from germline, CDR1 is SGHNT and CDR2 is YYREEE (reference sequence). The CDR3 is 15 amino acids.

This clone was seen a few times. This chain joins TRBV27 and TRBJ1-2; 9 positions match TRBD1. This CDR3 comprises 17 residues. Looked up from germline, CDR1 is MNHEY and CDR2 is SMNVEV (reference sequence). V lost 4 bases, J lost 3 bases, and 12 bases stayed unmatched. The CDR3 reads CASSSWDRVNWDYGYTF. In DNA, the CDR3 is TGTGCCAGCAGTTCCTGGGACAGGGTAAATTGGGACTATGGCTACACCTTC.

The genes are TRBV6-5 and TRBJ2-7; no firm D call. The V gene lost 0 bases and the J gene lost 2 bases, with 5 bases spanning the gap. The CDR3 consists of 13 residues. Germline assignment: CDR1 MNHEY and CDR2 SVGAGI. The CDR3 coding sequence is TGTGCCAGCAGTTACTCTCCAGCCTACGAGCAGTACTTC. It specifies CASSYSPAYEQYF.

On this clone: One end of the junction fails to match germline, which may point to a read error. The CDR3 coding sequence is TGCACCAGCAGCTTGGAGGGGGTTTTTGAGCAGTTCTTC. This encodes CTSSLEGVFEQFF. V gene TRBV5-1 combines with J gene TRBJ2-1; D could derive from TRBD1 or TRBD2 (6 bases each). The CDR3 sequence is 13 residues long. Germline V gene sequence: CDR1 SGHRS, CDR2 YFSETQ.

In DNA form, the CDR3 reads TGTGCCAGCAGCTTAGAACTAGCGATGGCGGATACGCAGTATTTT. This sequence encodes CASSLELAMADTQYF. This rearrangement joins TRBV7-2 to TRBJ2-3; 7 bases are a match to TRBD2. This CDR3 is 15 amino acids long. The V gene's germline CDR1 is SGHTA and CDR2 FQGNSA. The trim removed 1 base at V and 6 bases at J, leaving 7 bases unmatched.

This clone was detected only once. V is TRBV5-4 and J is TRBJ1-2; no reliable D call. In germline, CDR1 is SGHNT, CDR2 YYREEE (reference sequence). V gave up 5 bases and J gave up 1 base, with 30 bases separating them. This CDR3 has 20 amino acids. CDR3 protein: CASSLPPWASITTLNYGYTF. CDR3 bases: TGTGCCAGCAGTTTACCCCCCTGGGCCTCGATCACCACCCTTAACTATGGCTACACCTTC.

The rearrangement links TRBV9 to TRBJ2-7; 8 nucleotides agree with TRBD1. The CDR3 contains 14 residues. V lost 4 bases to trimming and J lost 7 bases; unmatched junction nucleotides: 10. Looked up from germline, CDR1 is SGDLS and CDR2 is YYNGEE. The CDR3 DNA sequence: TGTGCCAGCAGCCGCAGGCAGGGGGCTGGAGAGCAGTACTTC. It is translated as CASSRRQGAGEQYF.

This clone has only one observation. The CDR3 nucleotides read TGCGCCAGCAGCGCAGATGCAGGGTTATACACTGAAGCTTTCTTT. It encodes CASSADAGLYTEAFF. The chain combines TRBV5-1 with TRBJ1-1; the D gene is possibly TRBD1 (5 bases). This CDR3 contains 15 residues. The germline CDR1 and CDR2 sequences are SGHRS and YFSETQ. V lost 4 bases and J 3 bases, leaving 16 bases between the germline ends.

This chain connects TRBV29-1 to TRBJ2-5, with D perhaps matching TRBD1 (5 bases). V lost 6 bases, J lost 7 bases, and 18 bases lay in between. The CDR3 is 13 amino acids. Germline CDR1 reads SQVTM; CDR2 reads ANQGSEA. The CDR3 spells CSVGLDNPWTQYF. CDR3 DNA sequence: TGCAGCGTAGGCTTGGACAACCCGTGGACCCAGTACTTC.